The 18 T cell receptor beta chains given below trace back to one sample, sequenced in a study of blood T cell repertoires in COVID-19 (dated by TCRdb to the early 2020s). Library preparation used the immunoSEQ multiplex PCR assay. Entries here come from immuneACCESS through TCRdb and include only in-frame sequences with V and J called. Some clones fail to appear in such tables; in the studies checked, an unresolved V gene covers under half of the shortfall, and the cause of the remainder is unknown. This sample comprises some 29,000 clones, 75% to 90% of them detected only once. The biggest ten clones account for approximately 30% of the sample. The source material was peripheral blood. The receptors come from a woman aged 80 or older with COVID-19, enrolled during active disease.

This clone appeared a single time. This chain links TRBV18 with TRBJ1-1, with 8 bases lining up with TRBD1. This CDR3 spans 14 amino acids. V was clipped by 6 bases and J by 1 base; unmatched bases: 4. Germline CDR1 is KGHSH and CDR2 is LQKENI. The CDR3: CASSLGQANTEAFF. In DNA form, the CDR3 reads TGTGCCAGCTCGCTGGGACAGGCGAACACTGAAGCTTTCTTT.

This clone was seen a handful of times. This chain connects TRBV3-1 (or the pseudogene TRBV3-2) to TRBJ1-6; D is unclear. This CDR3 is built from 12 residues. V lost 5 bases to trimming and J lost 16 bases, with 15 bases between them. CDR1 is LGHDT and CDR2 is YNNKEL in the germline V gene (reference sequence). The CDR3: CASSGHRDPLHF. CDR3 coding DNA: TGTGCCAGCAGCGGCCACCGGGATCCACTCCACTTT.

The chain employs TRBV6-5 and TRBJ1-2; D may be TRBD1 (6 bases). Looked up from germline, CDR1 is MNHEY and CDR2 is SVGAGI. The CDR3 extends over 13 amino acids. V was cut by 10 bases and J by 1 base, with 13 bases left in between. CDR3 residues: CATRQADNYGYTF. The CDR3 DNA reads TGTGCCACCCGACAGGCCGATAACTATGGCTACACCTTC.

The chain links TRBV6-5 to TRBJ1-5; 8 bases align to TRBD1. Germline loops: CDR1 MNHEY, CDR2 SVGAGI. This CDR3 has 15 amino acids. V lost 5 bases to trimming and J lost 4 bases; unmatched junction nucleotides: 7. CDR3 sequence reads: CASSPGQGSNQPQHF. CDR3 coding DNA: TGTGCCAGCAGTCCCGGACAGGGATCAAATCAGCCCCAGCATTTT.

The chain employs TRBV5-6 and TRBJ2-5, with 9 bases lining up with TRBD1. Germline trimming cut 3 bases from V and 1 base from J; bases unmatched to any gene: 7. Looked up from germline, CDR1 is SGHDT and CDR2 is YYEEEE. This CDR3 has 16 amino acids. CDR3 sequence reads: CASSSDWDRVQETQYF. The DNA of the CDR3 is TGTGCCAGCAGCTCGGACTGGGACAGGGTCCAAGAGACCCAGTACTTC.

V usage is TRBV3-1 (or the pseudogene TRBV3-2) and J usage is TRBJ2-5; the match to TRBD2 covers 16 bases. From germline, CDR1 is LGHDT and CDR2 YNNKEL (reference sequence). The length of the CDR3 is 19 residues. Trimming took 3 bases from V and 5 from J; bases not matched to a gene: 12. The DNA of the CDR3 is TGTGCCAGCAGCCACCTTTCCGGGACTAGCGGGGGGGCCCGGGAGACCCAGTACTTC. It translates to CASSHLSGTSGGARETQYF.

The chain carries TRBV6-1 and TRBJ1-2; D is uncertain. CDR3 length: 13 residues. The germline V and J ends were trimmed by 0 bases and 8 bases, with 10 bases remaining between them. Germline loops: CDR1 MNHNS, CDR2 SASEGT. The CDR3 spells CASSEASRGGYTF. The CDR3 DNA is TGTGCCAGCAGTGAAGCGTCTCGGGGAGGCTACACCTTC.

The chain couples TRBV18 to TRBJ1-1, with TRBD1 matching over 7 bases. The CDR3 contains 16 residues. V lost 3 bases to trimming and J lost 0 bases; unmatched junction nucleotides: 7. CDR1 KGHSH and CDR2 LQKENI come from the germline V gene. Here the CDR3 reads CASSPLQGGMNTEAFF. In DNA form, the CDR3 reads TGTGCCAGCTCACCGTTGCAGGGGGGAATGAACACTGAAGCTTTCTTT.

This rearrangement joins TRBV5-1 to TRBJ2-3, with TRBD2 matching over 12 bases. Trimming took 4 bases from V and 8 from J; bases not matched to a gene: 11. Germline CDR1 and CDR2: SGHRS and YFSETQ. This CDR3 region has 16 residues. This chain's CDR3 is CASSPQTSGGLGTQYF. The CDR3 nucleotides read TGCGCCAGCAGCCCTCAGACTAGCGGGGGCCTCGGTACGCAGTATTTT.

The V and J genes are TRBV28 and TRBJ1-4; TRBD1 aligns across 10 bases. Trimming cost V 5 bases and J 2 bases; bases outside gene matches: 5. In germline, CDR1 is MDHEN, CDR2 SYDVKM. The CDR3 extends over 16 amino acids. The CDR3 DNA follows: TGTGCCAGCAGTGCCGGGACAGGGGTCACTAATGAAAAACTGTTTTTT. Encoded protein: CASSAGTGVTNEKLFF.

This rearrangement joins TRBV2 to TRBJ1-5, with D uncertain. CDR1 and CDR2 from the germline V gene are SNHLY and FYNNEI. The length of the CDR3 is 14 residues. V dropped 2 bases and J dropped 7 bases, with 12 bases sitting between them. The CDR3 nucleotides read TGTGCCAGCAGTGAATCGGGAATTCCCCAGCCCCAGCATTTT. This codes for CASSESGIPQPQHF.

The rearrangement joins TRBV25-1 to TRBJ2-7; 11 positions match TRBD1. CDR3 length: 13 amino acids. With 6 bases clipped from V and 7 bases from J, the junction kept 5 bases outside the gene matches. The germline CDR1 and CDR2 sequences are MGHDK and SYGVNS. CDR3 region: CASRGQGAREQYF. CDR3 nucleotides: TGTGCCAGCAGAGGACAGGGGGCAAGGGAGCAGTACTTC.

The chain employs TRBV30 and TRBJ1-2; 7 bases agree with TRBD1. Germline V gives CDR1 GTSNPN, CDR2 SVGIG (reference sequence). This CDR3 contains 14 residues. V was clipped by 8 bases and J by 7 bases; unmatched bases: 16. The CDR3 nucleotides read TGTGCCGTAAAACTTCCGGGACAGACTGCTGGCTACACCTTC. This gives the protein CAVKLPGQTAGYTF.

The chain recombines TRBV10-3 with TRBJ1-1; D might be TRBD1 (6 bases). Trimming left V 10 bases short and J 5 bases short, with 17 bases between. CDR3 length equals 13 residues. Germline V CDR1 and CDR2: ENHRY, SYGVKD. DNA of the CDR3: TGTGCCACGGAACAGGGAAGCTGGACTGAAGCTTTCTTT. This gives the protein CATEQGSWTEAFF.

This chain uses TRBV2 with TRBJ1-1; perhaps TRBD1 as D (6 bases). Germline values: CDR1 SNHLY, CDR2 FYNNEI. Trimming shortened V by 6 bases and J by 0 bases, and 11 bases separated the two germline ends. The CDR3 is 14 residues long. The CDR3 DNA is TGTGCCAGCAGGACGACAGGCCTGAACACTGAAGCTTTCTTT. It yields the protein CASRTTGLNTEAFF. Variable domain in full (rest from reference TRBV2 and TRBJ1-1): EPEVTQTPSHQVTQMGQEVILRCVPISNHLYFYWYRQILGQKVEFLVSFYNNEISEKSEIFDDQFSVERPDGSNFTLKIRSTKLEDSAMYFCASRTTGLNTEAFFGQGTRLTVV.

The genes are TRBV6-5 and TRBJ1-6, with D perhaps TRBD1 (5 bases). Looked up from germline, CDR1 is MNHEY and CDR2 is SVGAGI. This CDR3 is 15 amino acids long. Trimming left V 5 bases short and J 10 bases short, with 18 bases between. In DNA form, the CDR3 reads TGTGCCAGCAGTCACAAGACAGCGCCGGAATCACCCCTCCACTTT. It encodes CASSHKTAPESPLHF.

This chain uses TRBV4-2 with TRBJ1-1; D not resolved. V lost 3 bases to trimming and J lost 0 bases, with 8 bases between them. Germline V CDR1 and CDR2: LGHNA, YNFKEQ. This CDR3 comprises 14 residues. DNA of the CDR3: TGTGCCAGCAGCCACGGGAGAGTGAACACTGAAGCTTTCTTT. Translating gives CASSHGRVNTEAFF.

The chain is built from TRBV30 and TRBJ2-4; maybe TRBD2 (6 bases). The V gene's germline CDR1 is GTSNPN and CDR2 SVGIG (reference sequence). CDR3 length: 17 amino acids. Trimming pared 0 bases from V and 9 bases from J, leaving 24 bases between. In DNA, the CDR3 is TGTGCCTGGAGTGTTGGAGGGCCGAATCGCATTTCGGGCATTCAGTACTTC. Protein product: CAWSVGGPNRISGIQYF.